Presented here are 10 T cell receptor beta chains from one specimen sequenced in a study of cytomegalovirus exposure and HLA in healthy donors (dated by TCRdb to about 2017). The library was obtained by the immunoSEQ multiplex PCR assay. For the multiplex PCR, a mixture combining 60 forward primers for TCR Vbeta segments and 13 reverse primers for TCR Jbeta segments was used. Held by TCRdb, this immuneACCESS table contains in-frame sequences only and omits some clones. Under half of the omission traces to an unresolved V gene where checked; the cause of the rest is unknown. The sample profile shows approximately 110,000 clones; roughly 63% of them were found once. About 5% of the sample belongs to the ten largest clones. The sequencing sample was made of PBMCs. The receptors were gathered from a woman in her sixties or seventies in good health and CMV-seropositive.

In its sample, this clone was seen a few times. CDR3 DNA sequence: TGTGCCACCGCCCCTAGGGGGGGCCGGAATGAAAAACTGTTTTTT. This gives the protein CATAPRGGRNEKLFF. The chain combines TRBV15 with TRBJ1-4; tentative D call: TRBD1 (6 bases). The CDR3 has 15 residues. The germline V gene encodes CDR1 LNHNV and CDR2 YYDKDF (reference sequence). Trimming took 8 bases from V and 5 from J, leaving 18 bases between them.

CDR3 nucleotide sequence: TGTGCCAGCAGCTTAGGGACAGGGCGGATCTCGGGGACTGAAGCTTTCTTT. Its protein is CASSLGTGRISGTEAFF. The V call is TRBV7-8, the J call TRBJ1-1, with 8 bases that match TRBD1. J was trimmed by 5 bases and V by 1 base; bases with no gene match: 12. The CDR3 has 17 residues. CDR1 and CDR2 (germline): SGHVS, FQNEAQ. The full variable domain, its missing parts supplied by reference TRBV7-8 and TRBJ1-1, is GAGVSQSPRYKVAKRGQDVALRCDPISGHVSLFWYQQALGQGPEFLTYFQNEAQLDKSGLPSDRFFAERPEGSVSTLKIQRTQQEDSAVYLCASSLGTGRISGTEAFFGQGTRLTVV.

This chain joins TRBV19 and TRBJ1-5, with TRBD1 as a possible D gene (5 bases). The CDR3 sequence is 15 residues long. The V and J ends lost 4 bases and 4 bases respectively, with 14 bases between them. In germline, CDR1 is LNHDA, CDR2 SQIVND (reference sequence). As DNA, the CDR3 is TGTGCCAGTAGTAGGGCAGGGCAGGATAATCAGCCCCAGCATTTT. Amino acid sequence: CASSRAGQDNQPQHF. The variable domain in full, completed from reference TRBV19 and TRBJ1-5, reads DGGITQSPKYLFRKEGQNVTLSCEQNLNHDAMYWYRQDPGQGLRLIYYSQIVNDFQKGDIAEGYSVSREKKESFPLTVTSAQKNPTAFYLCASSRAGQDNQPQHFGDGTRLSIL.

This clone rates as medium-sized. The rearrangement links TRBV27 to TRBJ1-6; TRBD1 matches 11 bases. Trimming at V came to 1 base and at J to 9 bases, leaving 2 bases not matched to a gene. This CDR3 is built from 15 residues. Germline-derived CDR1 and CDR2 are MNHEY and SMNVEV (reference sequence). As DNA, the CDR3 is TGTGCCAGCAGTTTATGGACAGGGGGCCTTTCACCCCTCCACTTT. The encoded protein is CASSLWTGGLSPLHF.

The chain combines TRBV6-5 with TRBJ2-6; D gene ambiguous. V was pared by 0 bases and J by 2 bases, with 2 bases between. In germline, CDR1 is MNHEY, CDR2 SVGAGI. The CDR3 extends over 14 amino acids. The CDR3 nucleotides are TGTGCCAGCAGTTACTCCACTGGGGCCAACGTCCTGACTTTC. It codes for CASSYSTGANVLTF.

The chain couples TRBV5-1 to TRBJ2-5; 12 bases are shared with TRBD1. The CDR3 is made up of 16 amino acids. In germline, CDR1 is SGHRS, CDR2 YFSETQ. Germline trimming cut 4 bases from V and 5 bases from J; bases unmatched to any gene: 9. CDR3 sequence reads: CASSVGGTGGDETQYF. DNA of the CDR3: TGCGCCAGCAGCGTGGGAGGGACAGGGGGCGATGAGACCCAGTACTTC.

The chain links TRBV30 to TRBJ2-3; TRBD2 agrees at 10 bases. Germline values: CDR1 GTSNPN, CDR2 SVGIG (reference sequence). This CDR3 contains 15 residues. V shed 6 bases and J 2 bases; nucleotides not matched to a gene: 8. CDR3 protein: CACSGGALLTDTQYF. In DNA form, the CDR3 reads TGTGCCTGCAGCGGGGGGGCCCTTCTCACAGATACGCAGTATTTT.

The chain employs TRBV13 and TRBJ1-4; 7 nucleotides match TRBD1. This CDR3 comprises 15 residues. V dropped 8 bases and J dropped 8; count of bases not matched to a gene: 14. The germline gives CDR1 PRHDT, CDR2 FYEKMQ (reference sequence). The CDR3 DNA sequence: TGTGCCAGCTCCCTAGGGGACAGCAATTTCGAAAAACTGTTTTTT. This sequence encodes CASSLGDSNFEKLFF.

CDR3 sequence reads: CASSYGTNEQFF. CDR3 nucleotide sequence: TGTGCCAGCAGTTACGGCACCAATGAGCAGTTCTTC. The rearrangement uses TRBV6-5 and TRBJ2-1; no definite D call. Looked up from germline, CDR1 is MNHEY and CDR2 is SVGAGI. V dropped 2 bases and J dropped 6 bases, with 5 bases sitting between them. The CDR3 is 12 amino acids.

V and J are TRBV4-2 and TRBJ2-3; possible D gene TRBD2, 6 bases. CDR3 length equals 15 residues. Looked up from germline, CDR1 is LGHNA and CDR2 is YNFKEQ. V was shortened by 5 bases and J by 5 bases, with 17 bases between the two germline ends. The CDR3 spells CASSGGRGGEDTQYF. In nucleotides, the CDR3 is TGTGCCAGCAGCGGGGGACGGGGAGGTGAAGATACGCAGTATTTT.